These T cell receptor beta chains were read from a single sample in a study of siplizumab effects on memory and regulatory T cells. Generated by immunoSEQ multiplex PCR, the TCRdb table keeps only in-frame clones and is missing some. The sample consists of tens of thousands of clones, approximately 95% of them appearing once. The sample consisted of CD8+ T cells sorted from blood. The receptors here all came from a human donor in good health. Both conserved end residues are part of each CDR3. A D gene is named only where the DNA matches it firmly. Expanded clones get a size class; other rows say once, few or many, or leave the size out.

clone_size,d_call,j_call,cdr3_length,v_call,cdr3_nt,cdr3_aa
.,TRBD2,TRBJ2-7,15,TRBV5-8,TGTGCCAGCAGCCACCCTAGCGGGAGGGTCTACGAGCAGTACTTC,CASSHPSGRVYEQYF
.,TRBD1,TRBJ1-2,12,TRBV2,TGTGCCAGCATGGACAGGGCCTATGGCTACACCTTC,CASMDRAYGYTF
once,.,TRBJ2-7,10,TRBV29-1,TGCAGCGTTGTATTTGGAGAGCAGTACTTC,CSVVFGEQYF
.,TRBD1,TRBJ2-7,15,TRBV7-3,TGTGCCAGCAGCCTCGGAGGGACAGGTCACGACGAGCAGTACTTC,CASSLGGTGHDEQYF
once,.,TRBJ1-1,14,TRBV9,TGTGCCAGCAGCGCATCCGGGGGGATCGCTGAAGCTTTCTTT,CASSASGGIAEAFF
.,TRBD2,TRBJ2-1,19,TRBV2,TGTGCCAGCATGTCCGGGACTAGCGGGAGTGGAGCACGCTACAATGAGCAGTTCTTC,CASMSGTSGSGARYNEQFF
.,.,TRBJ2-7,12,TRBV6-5,TGTGCCAGCAGTTACGGAGACAACGAGCAGTACTTC,CASSYGDNEQYF
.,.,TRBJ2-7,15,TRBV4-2,TGTGCCAGCAGCCATACCAAGGACTTATTCTACGAGCAGTACTTC,CASSHTKDLFYEQYF
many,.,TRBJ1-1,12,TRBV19,TGTGCCAGTAGTAACACGGGCACTGAAGCTTTCTTT,CASSNTGTEAFF
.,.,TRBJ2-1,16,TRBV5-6,TGTGCCAGCAGCTTCTTAGGTGGGTACTCCTACAATGAGCAGTTCTTC,CASSFLGGYSYNEQFF
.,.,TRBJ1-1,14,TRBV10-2,TGCGCCAGCAGTGATGGACATCCGAACACTGAAGCTTTCTTT,CASSDGHPNTEAFF
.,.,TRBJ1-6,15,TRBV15,TGTGCCACCAGCGCCCAAAAAGGAGATAATTCACCCCTCCACTTT,CATSAQKGDNSPLHF
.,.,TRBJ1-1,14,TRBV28,TGTGCCAGCTTGTTTCGGAGTAAGAACACTGAAGCTTTCTTT,CASLFRSKNTEAFF
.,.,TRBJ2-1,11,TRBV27,TGTGCCAGCAGTCAATACAATGAGCAGTTCTTC,CASSQYNEQFF
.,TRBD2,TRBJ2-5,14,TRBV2,TGTGCCAGCAGTGGATTAGCGGGAAGGGAGACCCAGTACTTC,CASSGLAGRETQYF
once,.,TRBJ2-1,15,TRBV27,TGTGCCTCCCTTACTAGGATCGGATCCTACAATGAGCAGTTCTTC,CASLTRIGSYNEQFF
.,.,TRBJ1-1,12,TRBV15,TGTGCCACCAGCCGGGGGAGGCCTGAAGCTTTCTTT,CATSRGRPEAFF
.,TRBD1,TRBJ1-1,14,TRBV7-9,TGTGCCAGCAGCTTACCCGGGACAGGGACTGAAGCTTTCTTT,CASSLPGTGTEAFF
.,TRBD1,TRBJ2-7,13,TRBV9,TGTGCCAGCAGCGGGACCGGGACAGGGGAGCAGTACTTC,CASSGTGTGEQYF
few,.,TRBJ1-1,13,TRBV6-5,TGTGCCAGCAGTTACTCCGGGGGGCCTGAAGCTTTCTTT,CASSYSGGPEAFF
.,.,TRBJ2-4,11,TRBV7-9,TGTGCCAGCCGAGTGGGAAACATTCAGTACTTC,CASRVGNIQYF
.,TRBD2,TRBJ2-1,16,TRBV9,TGTGCCAGCAGCACCCAAGCGGGAGTGGGTGGGAATGAGCAGTTCTTC,CASSTQAGVGGNEQFF
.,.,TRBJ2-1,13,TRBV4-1,TGCGCCAGCAGCCGGACTCGGGGCAATGAGCAGTTCTTC,CASSRTRGNEQFF
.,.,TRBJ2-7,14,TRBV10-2,TGCGCCAGCAGTGAGGACAGTGCCTCCTACGAGCAGTACTTC,CASSEDSASYEQYF
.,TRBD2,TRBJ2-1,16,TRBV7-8,TGTGCCAGCAGCTTAGATGGGGGAGGGCCCTACAATGAGCAGTTCTTC,CASSLDGGGPYNEQFF
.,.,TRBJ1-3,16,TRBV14,TGTGCCAGCAGCCAAGATTACCCGACCTCTGGAAACACCATATATTTT,CASSQDYPTSGNTIYF
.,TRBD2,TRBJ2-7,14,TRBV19,TGTGCCAGTAGTAAGAGCGGGAGCTCCTACGAGCAGTACTTC,CASSKSGSSYEQYF
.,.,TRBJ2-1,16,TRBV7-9,TGTGCCAGCAGCTTAGGTCTGGGTACCTCCTACAATGAGCAGTTCTTC,CASSLGLGTSYNEQFF
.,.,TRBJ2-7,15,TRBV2,TGTGCCAGCAGTGACAGGACAAACACGAAAGGCGAGCAGTACTTC,CASSDRTNTKGEQYF
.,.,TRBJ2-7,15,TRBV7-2,TGTGCCAGCAGCTTAGGGCTTCAACCATCCTACGAGCAGTACTTC,CASSLGLQPSYEQYF
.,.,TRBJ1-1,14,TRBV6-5,TGTGCCAGCAGTCCAGACAGGTTGAACACTGAAGCTTTCTTT,CASSPDRLNTEAFF
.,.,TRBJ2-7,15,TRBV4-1,TGCGCCAGCAGCCATTCGGACAGGGACTATTATGAGCAGTACTTC,CASSHSDRDYYEQYF
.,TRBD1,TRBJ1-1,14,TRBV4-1,TGCGCCAGCAGCCAGACGGGACAGGGAACTGAAGCTTTCTTT,CASSQTGQGTEAFF
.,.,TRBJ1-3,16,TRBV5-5,TGTGCCAGCAGCCCTTGGGTAGGGAGCTCTGGAAACACCATATATTTT,CASSPWVGSSGNTIYF
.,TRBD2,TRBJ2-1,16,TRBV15,TGTGCCACCAGCAGAGTTGGTAGCGGGGCCTACAATGAGCAGTTCTTC,CATSRVGSGAYNEQFF
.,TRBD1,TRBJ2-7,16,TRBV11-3,TGTGCCAGCAGCTTAAGGCTTGGACAGGGGGCGGAAGAGCAGTACTTC,CASSLRLGQGAEEQYF
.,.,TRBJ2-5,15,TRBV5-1,TGCGCCAGCAGCCACGAAGCGAGGTACCAAGAGACCCAGTACTTC,CASSHEARYQETQYF